This entry describes one T cell receptor beta chain. The V end was cut by 3 bases, the J end by 9 bases, with 18 bases between. The V gene's germline CDR1 is SGHTA and CDR2 FQGNSA. CDR3 length equals 16 residues. This entry belongs to a study of blood T cell repertoires in COVID-19. Overall study context: COVID-19 samples, acute and convalescent, were from the United States, Italy and Spain.

Generated by immunoSEQ multiplex PCR, the TCRdb table keeps only in-frame clones and is missing some. The sample lists 200,000 to 250,000 clones, about 88% seen once, with 4.8% in the top ten. This sequence originates from a woman in her thirties or forties with acute or convalescent COVID-19. The V and J genes are TRBV7-2 and TRBJ1-6; no firm D call. Sample: peripheral blood. The CDR3 loop is CASSFKGDIRFSPLHF. The CDR3 DNA is TGTGCCAGCAGCTTTAAGGGAGACATTCGTTTTTCACCCCTCCACTTT.